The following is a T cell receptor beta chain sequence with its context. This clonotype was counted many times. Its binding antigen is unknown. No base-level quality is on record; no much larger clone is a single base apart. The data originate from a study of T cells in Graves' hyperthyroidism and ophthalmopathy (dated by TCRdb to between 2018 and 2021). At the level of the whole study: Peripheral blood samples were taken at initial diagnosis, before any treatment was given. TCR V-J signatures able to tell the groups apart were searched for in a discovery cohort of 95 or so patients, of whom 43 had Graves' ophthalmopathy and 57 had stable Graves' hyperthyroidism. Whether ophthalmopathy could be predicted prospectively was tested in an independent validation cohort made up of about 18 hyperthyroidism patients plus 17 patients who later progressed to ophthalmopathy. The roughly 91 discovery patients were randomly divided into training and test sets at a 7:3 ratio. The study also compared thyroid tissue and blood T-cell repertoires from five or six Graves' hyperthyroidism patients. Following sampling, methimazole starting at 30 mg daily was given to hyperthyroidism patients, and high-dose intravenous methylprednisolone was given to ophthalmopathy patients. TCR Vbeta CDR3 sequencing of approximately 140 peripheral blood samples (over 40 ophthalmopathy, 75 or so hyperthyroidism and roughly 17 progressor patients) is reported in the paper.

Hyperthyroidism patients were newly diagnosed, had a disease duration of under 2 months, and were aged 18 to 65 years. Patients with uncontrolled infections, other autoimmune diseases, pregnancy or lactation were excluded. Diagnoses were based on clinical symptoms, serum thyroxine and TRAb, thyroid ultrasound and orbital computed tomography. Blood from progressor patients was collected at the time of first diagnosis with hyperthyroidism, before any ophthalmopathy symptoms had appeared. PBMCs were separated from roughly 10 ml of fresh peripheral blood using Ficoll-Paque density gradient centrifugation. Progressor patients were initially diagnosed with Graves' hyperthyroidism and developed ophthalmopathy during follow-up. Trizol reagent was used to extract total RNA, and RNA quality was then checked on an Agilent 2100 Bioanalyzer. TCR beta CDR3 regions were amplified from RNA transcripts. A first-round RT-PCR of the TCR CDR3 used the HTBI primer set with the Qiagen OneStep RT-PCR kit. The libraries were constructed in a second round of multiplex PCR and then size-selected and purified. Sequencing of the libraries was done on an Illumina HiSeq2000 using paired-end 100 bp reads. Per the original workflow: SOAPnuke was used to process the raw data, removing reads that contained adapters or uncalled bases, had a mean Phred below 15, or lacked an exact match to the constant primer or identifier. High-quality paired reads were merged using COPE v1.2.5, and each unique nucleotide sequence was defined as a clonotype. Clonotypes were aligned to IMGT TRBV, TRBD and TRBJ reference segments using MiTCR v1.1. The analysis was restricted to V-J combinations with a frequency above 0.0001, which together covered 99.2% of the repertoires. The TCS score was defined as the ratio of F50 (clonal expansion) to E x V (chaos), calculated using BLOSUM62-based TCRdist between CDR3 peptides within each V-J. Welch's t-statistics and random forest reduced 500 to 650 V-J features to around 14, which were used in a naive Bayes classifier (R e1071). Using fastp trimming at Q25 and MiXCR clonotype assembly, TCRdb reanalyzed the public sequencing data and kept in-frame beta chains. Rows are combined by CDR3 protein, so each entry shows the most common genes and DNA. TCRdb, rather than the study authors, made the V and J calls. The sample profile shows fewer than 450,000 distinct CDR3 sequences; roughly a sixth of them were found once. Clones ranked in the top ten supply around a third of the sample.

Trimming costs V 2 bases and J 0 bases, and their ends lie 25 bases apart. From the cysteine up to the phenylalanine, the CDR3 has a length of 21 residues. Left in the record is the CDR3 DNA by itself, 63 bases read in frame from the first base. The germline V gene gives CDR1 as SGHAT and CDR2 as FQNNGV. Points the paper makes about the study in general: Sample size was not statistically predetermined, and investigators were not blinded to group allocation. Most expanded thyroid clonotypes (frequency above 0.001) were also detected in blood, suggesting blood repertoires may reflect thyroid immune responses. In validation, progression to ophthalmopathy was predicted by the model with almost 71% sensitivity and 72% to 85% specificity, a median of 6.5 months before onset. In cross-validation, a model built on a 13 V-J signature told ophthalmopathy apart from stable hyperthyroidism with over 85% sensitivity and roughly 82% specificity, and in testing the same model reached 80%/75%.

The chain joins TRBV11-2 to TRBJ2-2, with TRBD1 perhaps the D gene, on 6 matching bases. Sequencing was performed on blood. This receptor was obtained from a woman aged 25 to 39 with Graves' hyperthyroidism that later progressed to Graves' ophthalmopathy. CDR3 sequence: CASSLKRQGTQTIANTGELFF. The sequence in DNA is TGTGCCAGCAGCTTAAAGAGGCAGGGGACACAAACCATCGCGAACACCGGGGAGCTGTTTTTT.